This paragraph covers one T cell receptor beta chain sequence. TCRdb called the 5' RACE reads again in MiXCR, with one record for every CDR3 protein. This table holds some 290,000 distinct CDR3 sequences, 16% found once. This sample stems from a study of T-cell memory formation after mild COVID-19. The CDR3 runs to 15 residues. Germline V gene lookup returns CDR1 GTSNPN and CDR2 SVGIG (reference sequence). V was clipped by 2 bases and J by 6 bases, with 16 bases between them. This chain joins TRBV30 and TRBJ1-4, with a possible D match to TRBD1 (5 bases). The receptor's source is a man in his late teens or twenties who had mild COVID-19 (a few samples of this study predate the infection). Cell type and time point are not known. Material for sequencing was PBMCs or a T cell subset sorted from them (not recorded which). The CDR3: CAWSPWDRRYEKLFF. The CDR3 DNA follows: TGTGCCTGGAGTCCTTGGGACCGACGATATGAAAAACTGTTTTTT.